The entry below describes one T cell receptor beta chain. Its antigen is unknown. This sample is part of a study of OX40 agonist ivuxolimab in advanced cancers. Study as a whole: A diagnosis of hepatocellular carcinoma, melanoma, renal cell or head and neck cancer was present in dose-escalation patients. Study-level points and caveats: CD8+ T cells were the subset that, on average, had more expanded clones than CD4+. Antigen specificity remained undetermined for the expanded peripheral T cells.

Generated by immunoSEQ multiplex PCR, the TCRdb table keeps only in-frame clones and is missing some. The sample holds about 76,000 clones, roughly 85% seen once. The starting material was CD4+ or CD8+ T cells sorted from blood, obtained in a trial of the OX40 agonist ivuxolimab. This TCR was sampled from an adult with an advanced solid tumor such as melanoma, head and neck, liver or kidney cancer.

The CDR3 DNA reads TGTGCCAGCAGCTCCCGGACAGGGTTGATTCAGCCCCAGCATTTT. Its translation: CASSSRTGLIQPQHF. This chain connects TRBV5-8 to TRBJ1-5; 8 bases align to TRBD1. The length of the CDR3 is 15 residues. Germline trimming cut 3 bases from V and 6 bases from J; bases unmatched to any gene: 8. Germline lookup yields CDR1 SGHTS and CDR2 YDEGEE.